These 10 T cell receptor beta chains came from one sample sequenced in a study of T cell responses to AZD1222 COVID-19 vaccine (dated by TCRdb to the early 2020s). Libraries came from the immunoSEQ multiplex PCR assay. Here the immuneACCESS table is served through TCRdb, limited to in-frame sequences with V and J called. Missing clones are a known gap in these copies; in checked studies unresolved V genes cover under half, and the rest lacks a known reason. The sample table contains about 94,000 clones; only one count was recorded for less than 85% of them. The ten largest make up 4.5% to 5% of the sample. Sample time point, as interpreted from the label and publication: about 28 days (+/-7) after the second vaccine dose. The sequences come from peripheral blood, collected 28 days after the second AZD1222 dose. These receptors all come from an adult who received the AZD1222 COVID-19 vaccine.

CDR3 residues: CATSRDLGANTEAFF. In nucleotides, the CDR3 is TGTGCCACCAGCAGAGATCTGGGGGCGAACACTGAAGCTTTCTTT. This chain joins TRBV15 and TRBJ1-1, with TRBD1 as a possible D gene (6 bases). CDR1 is LNHNV and CDR2 is YYDKDF in the germline V gene (reference sequence). The CDR3 is 15 residues long. Trimming removed 0 bases from V and 1 base from J, with 9 bases in between.

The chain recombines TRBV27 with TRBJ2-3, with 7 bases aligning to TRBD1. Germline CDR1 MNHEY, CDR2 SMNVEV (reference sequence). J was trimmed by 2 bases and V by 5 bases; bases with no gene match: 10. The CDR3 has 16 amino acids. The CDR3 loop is CASSPPSDRPTDTQYF. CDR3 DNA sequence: TGTGCCAGCAGTCCCCCCTCGGACAGGCCCACAGATACGCAGTATTTT.

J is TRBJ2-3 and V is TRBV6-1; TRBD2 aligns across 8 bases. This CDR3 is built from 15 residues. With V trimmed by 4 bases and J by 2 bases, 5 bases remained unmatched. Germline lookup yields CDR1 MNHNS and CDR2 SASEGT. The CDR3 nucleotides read TGTGCCAGCAGTGGAGCGGGGGCCGTCACAGATACGCAGTATTTT. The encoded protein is CASSGAGAVTDTQYF.

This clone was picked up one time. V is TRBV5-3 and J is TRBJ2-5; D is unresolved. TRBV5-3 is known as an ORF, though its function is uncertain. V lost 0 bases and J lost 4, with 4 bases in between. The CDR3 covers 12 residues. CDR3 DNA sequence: TGTGCCAGAAGCTTGGCCGGAGAGACCCAGTACTTC. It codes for CARSLAGETQYF.

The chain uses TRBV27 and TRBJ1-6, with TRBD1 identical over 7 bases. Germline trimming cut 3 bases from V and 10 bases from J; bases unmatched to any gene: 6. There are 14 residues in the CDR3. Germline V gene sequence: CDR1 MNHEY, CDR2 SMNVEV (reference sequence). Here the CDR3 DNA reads TGTGCCAGCAGTTTCACGGACAGGAACTCACCCCTCCACTTT. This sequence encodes CASSFTDRNSPLHF.

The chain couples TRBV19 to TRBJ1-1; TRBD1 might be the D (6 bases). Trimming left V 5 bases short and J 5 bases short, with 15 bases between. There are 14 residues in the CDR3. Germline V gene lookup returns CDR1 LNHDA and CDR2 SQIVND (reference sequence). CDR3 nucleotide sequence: TGTGCCAGTAGTTCAGGGGCCGGGGGGACTGAAGCTTTCTTT. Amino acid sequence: CASSSGAGGTEAFF.

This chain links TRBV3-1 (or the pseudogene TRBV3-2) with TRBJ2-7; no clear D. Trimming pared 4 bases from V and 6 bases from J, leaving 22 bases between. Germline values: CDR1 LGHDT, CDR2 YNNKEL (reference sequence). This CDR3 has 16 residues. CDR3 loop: CASSLKISVGILEQYF. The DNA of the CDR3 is TGTGCCAGCAGCCTCAAAATATCGGTGGGGATCCTCGAGCAGTACTTC.

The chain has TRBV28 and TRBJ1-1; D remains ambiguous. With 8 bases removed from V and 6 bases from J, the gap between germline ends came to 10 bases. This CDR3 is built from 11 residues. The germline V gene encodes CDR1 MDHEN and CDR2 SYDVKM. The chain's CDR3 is CASSFGAEAFF. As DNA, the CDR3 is TGTGCCAGCTCCTTTGGCGCTGAAGCTTTCTTT.

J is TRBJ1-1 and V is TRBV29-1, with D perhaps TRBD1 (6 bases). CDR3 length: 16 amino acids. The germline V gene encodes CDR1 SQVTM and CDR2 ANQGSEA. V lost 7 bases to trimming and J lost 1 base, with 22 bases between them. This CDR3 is CSARGGMTLANTEAFF. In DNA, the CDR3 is TGCAGCGCCAGGGGAGGAATGACGTTAGCGAACACTGAAGCTTTCTTT.

As DNA, the CDR3 is TGTGCCAGCACCCTAGGCGGGACAGGGGGCGCGAAACTGTTTTTT. This translates into CASTLGGTGGAKLFF. The V gene is TRBV28, the J gene TRBJ1-4, with 12 bases matching TRBD1. The CDR3 spans 15 residues. V dropped 7 bases and J dropped 11; count of bases not matched to a gene: 11. Germline values: CDR1 MDHEN, CDR2 SYDVKM.